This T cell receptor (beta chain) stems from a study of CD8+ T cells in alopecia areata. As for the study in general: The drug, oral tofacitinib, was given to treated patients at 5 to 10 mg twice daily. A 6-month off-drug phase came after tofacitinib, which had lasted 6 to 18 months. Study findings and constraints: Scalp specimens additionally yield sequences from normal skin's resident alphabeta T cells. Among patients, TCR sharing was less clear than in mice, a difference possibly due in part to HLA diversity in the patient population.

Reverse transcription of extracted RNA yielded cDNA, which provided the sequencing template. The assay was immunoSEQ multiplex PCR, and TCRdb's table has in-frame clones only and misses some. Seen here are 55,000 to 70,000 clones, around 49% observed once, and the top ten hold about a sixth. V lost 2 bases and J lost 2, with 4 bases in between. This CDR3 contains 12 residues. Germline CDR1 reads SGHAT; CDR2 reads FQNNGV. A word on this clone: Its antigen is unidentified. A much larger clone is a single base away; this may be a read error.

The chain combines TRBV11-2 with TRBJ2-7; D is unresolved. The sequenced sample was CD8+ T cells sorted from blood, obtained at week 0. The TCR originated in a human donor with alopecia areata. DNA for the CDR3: TGTGCCAGCAGCTTAAGAACCTACGAGCAGTACTTC. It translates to CASSLRTYEQYF.